Each of the 8 T cell receptor beta chains below was sequenced from the same sample in a study of blood T cells in healthy people across ages. A second roughly 6 to 11 cycle PCR used barcoded and J-beta primers. TCRdb called the 5' RACE reads again in MiXCR, with one record for every CDR3 protein. The table lists some 1.5 million distinct CDR3 sequences, roughly 27% of them singletons, with 7.7% in the top ten. The sample taken for sequencing was blood. The receptors come from a woman under 40 in good health.

CDR3 amino acids: CASSPQREQFF. In DNA, the CDR3 is TGTGCCAGCAGCCCACAGCGGGAGCAGTTCTTC. This chain links TRBV7-9 with TRBJ2-1; D may be TRBD2 (5 bases). The CDR3 spans 11 residues. CDR1 and CDR2 (germline): SEHNR, FQNEAQ (reference sequence). The germline V and J ends were trimmed by 5 bases and 10 bases, with 9 bases remaining between them.

The chain is built from TRBV7-3 and TRBJ2-3, with TRBD1 identical over 7 bases. The CDR3 runs 13 residues. Trimming removed 4 bases from V and 9 bases from J; junction bases left unmatched: 7. CDR1 SGHTA and CDR2 FQGTGA come from the germline V gene. The DNA of the CDR3 is TGTGCCAGCAGCTCTGAAGGGGGACAGACGCAGTATTTT. Translated: CASSSEGGQTQYF.

This clonotype showed up just a few times. V gene TRBV29-1 combines with J gene TRBJ2-3; weak D call: TRBD1 (6 bases). The V gene's germline CDR1 is SQVTM and CDR2 ANQGSEA. V shed 5 bases and J shed 2 bases, with 11 bases lying between them. This CDR3 spans 13 amino acids. As DNA, the CDR3 is TGCAGCGTTCAGGGGACCTTCACAGATACGCAGTATTTT. It codes for CSVQGTFTDTQYF.

This clonotype has more than one count but fewer than ten. The chain employs TRBV5-1 and TRBJ2-3; no clear D. The CDR3 covers 14 residues. From germline, CDR1 is SGHRS and CDR2 YFSETQ. Trimming removed 1 base at V and 4 bases at J, with 10 bases between. CDR3 DNA sequence: TGCGCCAGCAGCTTGAGTCCGGGTCCAGATACGCAGTATTTT. Amino acids: CASSLSPGPDTQYF.

The chain employs TRBV7-2 and TRBJ2-2, with unresolved D. This CDR3 spans 13 amino acids. The V end was cut by 8 bases, the J end by 2 bases, with 9 bases between. CDR1 is SGHTA and CDR2 is FQGNSA in the germline V gene. The CDR3 is CASSNRNTGELFF. CDR3 coding DNA: TGTGCCAGCTCCAACCGCAACACCGGGGAGCTGTTTTTT. The full variable domain, in which reference TRBV7-2 and TRBJ2-2 provide the parts outside the CDR3, is GAGVSQSPSNKVTEKGKDVELRCDPISGHTALYWYRQSLGQGLEFLIYFQGNSAPDKSGLPSDRFSAERTGGSVSTLTIQRTQQEDSAVYLCASSNRNTGELFFGEGSRLTVL.

Notes on this clonotype: This may arise from a read error, as a much more abundant clone is one base away. The gene calls are TRBV27 and TRBJ1-5; D is perhaps TRBD1 (6 bases). Germline lookup yields CDR1 MNHEY and CDR2 SMNVEV (reference sequence). The CDR3 sequence is 13 residues long. The CDR3 is CAGSLRGYQPQHF. In nucleotides, the CDR3 is TGTGCCGGCAGTTTAAGGGGGTACCAGCCCCAGCATTTT.

The chain recombines TRBV5-1 with TRBJ2-3; 8 bases fit TRBD2. CDR1 and CDR2 from the germline V gene are SGHRS and YFSETQ. The ends lost 2 bases at V and 0 bases at J; junction bases unmatched: 5. This CDR3 contains 16 residues. The CDR3: CASSFGLARSTDTQYF. The CDR3 nucleotides are TGCGCCAGCAGCTTCGGACTAGCCAGGAGCACAGATACGCAGTATTTT.

The genes are TRBV4-2 and TRBJ2-3; the match to TRBD2 covers 11 bases. The germline CDR1 and CDR2 sequences are LGHNA and YNFKEQ. This CDR3 is 16 amino acids long. With V trimmed by 2 bases and J by 3 bases, 4 bases remained unmatched. The CDR3 DNA reads TGTGCCAGCAGCCAAAGAGTAGCGGGAGGGACAGATACGCAGTATTTT. Translating it yields CASSQRVAGGTDTQYF.